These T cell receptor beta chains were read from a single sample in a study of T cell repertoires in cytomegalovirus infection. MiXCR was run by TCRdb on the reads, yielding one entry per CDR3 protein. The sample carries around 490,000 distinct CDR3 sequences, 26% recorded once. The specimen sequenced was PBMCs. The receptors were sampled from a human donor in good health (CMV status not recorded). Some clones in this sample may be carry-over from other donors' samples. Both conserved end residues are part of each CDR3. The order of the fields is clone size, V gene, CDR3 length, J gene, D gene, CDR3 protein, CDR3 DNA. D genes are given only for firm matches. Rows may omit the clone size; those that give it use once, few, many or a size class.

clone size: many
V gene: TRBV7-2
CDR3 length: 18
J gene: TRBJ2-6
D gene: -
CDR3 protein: CASTRFGGGGTGANVLTF
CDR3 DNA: TGTGCCAGCACCCGCTTTGGGGGAGGAGGCACTGGGGCCAACGTCCTGACTTTC

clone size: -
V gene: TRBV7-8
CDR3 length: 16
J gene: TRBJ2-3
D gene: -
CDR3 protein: CASSLTRGTITDTQYF
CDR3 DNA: TGTGCCAGCAGCTTAACACGGGGCACTATCACAGATACGCAGTATTTT

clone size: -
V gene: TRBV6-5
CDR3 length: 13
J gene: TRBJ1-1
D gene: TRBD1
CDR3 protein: CASSWDRVAEAFF
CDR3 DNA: TGTGCCAGCAGTTGGGACAGGGTAGCTGAAGCTTTCTTT

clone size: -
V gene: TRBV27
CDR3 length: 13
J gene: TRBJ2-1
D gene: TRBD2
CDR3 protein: CASSFLGPSGQFF
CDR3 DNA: TGTGCCAGCAGTTTCCTTGGTCCTAGCGGACAGTTCTTC

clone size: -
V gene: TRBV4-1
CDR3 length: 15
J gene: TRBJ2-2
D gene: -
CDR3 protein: CASSLSRAGAGELFF
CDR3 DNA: TGCGCCAGCAGCCTTTCCCGGGCAGGGGCCGGGGAGCTGTTTTTT

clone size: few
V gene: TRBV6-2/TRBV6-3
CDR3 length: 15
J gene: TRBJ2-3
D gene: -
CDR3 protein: CASSRRGRGTDTQYF
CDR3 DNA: TGTGCCAGCAGTCGCCGTGGAAGGGGCACAGATACGCAGTATTTT

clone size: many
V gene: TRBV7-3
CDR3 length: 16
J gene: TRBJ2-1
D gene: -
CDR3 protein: CASSQARPTSYNEQFF
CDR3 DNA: TGTGCCAGCAGCCAAGCTAGACCCACCTCTTACAATGAGCAGTTCTTC

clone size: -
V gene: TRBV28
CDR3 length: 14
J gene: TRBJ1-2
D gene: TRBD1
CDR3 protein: CASSYGTGANNYTF
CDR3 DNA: TGTGCCAGCAGTTATGGGACAGGGGCAAATAACTACACCTTC

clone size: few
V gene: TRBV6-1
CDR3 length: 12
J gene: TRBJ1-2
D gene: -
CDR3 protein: CASSEFPRGYTF
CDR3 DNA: TGTGCCAGCAGTGAATTTCCCCGTGGCTACACCTTC

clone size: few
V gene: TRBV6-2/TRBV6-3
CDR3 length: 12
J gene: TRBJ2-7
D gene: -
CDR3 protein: CASSYRLDEQYF
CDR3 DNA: TGTGCCAGCAGTTACCGTTTAGACGAGCAGTACTTC

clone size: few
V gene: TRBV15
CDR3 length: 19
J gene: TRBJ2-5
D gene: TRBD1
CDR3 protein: CATSRDYAGGQGNQETQYF
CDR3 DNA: TGTGCCACCAGCAGAGATTATGCCGGGGGACAGGGGAACCAAGAGACCCAGTACTTC

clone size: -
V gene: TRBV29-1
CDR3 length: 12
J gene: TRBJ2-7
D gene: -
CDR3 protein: CSVQGSRYEQYF
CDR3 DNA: TGCAGCGTACAGGGCAGCAGGTACGAGCAGTACTTC

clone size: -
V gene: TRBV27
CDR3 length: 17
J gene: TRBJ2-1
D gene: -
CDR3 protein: CASSSPLQGQGDNEQFF
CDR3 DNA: TGTGCCAGCAGTTCACCCCTACAGGGTCAGGGAGACAATGAGCAGTTCTTC

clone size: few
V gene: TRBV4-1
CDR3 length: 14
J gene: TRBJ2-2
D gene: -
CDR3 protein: CASSQVGLPRELFF
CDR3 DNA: TGCGCCAGCAGCCAAGTCGGACTCCCCCGGGAGCTGTTTTTT

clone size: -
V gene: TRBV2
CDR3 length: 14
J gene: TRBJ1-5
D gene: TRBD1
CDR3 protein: CASSRDRYSQPQHF
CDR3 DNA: TGTGCCAGCAGTCGGGACAGGTATAGTCAGCCCCAGCATTTT

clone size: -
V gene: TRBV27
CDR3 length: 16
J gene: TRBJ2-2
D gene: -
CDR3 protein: CASSLSLRPPERELFF
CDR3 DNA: TGTGCCAGCAGTTTATCCCTTCGGCCCCCAGAGAGGGAGCTGTTTTTT

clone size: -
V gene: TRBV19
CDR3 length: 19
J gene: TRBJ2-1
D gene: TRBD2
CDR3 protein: CASSIGRMGLADSYNEQFF
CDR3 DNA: TGTGCCAGTAGTATAGGGAGGATGGGTCTAGCGGACTCCTACAATGAGCAGTTCTTC

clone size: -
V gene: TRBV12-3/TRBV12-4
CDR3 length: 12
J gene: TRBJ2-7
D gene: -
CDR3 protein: CASSLFGYEQYF
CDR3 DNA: TGTGCCAGCAGTTTATTTGGGTACGAGCAGTACTTC

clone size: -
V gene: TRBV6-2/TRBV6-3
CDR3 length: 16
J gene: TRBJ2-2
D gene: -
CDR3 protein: CASSRGTVTNTGELFF
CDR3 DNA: TGTGCCAGCAGCCGCGGGACAGTAACGAACACCGGGGAGCTGTTTTTT

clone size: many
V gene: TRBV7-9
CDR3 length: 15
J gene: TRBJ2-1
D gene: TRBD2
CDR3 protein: CASSPGTSENNEQFF
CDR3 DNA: TGTGCCAGCAGCCCCGGGACTAGCGAGAACAATGAGCAGTTCTTC

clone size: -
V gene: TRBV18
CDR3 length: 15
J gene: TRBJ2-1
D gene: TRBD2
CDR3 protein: CASSYSGSLVNEQFF
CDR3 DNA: TGTGCCAGCTCATATAGCGGGAGCCTAGTAAATGAGCAGTTCTTC

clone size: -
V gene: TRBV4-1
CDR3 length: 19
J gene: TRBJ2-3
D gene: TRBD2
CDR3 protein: CASTSQWGPSGSFADTQYF
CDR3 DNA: TGCGCCAGCACCTCCCAGTGGGGGCCTAGCGGGAGTTTTGCAGATACGCAGTATTTT

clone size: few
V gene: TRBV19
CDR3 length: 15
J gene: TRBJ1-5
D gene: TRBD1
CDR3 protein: CASGSPWTGGQPQHF
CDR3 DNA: TGTGCCAGTGGCTCGCCATGGACAGGGGGTCAGCCCCAGCATTTT

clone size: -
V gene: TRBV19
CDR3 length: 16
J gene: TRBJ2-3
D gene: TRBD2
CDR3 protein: CASRTSGRARGDTQYF
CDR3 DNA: TGTGCCAGTAGAACTAGCGGGAGGGCCAGGGGAGATACGCAGTATTTT

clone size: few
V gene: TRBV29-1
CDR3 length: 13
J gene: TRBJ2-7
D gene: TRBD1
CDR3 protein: CSVGTGDSYEQYF
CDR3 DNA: TGCAGCGTGGGGACAGGGGATTCCTACGAGCAGTACTTC

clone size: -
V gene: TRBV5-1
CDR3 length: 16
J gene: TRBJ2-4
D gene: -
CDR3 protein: CASSFGSRIIENIQYF
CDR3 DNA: TGCGCCAGCAGTTTTGGGAGTAGGATCATAGAAAACATTCAGTACTTC

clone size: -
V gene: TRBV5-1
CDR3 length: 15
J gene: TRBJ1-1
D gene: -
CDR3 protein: CASSWGTKGIPEAFF
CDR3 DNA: TGCGCCAGCAGCTGGGGGACCAAGGGGATACCTGAAGCTTTCTTT

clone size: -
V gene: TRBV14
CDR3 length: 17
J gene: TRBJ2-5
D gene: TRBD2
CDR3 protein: CASSQGVLAGGGETQYF
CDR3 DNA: TGTGCCAGCAGCCAAGGGGTTTTAGCGGGAGGTGGAGAGACCCAGTACTTC

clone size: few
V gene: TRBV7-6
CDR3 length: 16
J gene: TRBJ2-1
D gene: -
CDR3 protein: CASSGGPASIWNEQFF
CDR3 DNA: TGTGCCAGCAGCGGGGGGCCAGCTTCGATATGGAATGAGCAGTTCTTC

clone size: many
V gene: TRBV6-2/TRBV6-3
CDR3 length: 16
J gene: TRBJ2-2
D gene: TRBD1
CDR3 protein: CASSFLQGVTTGELFF
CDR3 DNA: TGTGCCAGCAGTTTTTTACAGGGGGTAACCACCGGGGAGCTGTTTTTT

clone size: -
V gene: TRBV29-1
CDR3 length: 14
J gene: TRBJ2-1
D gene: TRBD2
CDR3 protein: CSAGLAGAYNEQFF
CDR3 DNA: TGCAGCGCAGGACTAGCGGGGGCCTACAATGAGCAGTTCTTC

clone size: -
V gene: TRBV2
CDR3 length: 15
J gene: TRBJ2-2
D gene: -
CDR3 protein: CASSELTANTGELFF
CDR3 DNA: TGTGCCAGCAGTGAGTTGACAGCGAACACCGGGGAGCTGTTTTTT

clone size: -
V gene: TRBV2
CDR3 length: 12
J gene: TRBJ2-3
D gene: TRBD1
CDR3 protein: CASRNRGDTQYF
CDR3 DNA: TGTGCCAGCAGGAACAGGGGGGATACGCAGTATTTT